This T cell receptor beta chain emerged from a study of blood T cells in healthy people across ages. Concerning this clonotype: What it binds is not known.

Overall study results and limits: It was not possible, with unsorted PBMCs, to conclusively compare naive and antigen-experienced cells.

V lost 3 bases to trimming and J lost 1 base, with 15 bases between them. CDR3 length: 16 residues. Germline V gene lookup returns CDR1 SGHTA and CDR2 FQGNSA. Through a sample-barcoded 5' primer and a J-beta primer mix, a second PCR was run for 7 to 11 cycles. TCRdb reanalysed the 5' RACE reads using MiXCR and keeps one entry per CDR3 protein. The sample holds approximately 810,000 distinct CDR3 sequences; under 40% are singletons and the top ten take 10% to 15%. The rearrangement links TRBV7-2 to TRBJ1-1; D is ambiguous. Sequencing was done on a sample of blood. The sequence was collected from a man aged 18-30 years in good health. The CDR3 sequence: CASSFYQAERNTEAFF. The CDR3 region has the DNA TGTGCCAGCAGCTTTTATCAGGCTGAAAGGAACACTGAAGCTTTCTTT.